This T cell receptor (beta chain) was identified during a study of T-cell reconstitution after alpha-beta-depleted transplantation in children. Trimming removed 6 bases from V and 9 bases from J; junction bases left unmatched: 16. CDR3 size: 15 residues. This sample's TCRbeta library carried unique molecular identifier barcodes. Each CDR3 protein gets one entry after TCRdb re-called the PCR reads with MiXCR. Counted here are about 400,000 distinct CDR3 sequences, about a fifth occurring once; the ten biggest clones make up approximately 3.8%. The material was PBMCs from the stem cell graft donor, obtained from the stem cell graft. The chain combines TRBV12-3 or TRBV12-4 with TRBJ2-7; TRBD2 matches at 8 bases. The clonotype was recovered from a human donor who donated a stem cell graft to a child with acute myeloid leukemia. DNA for the CDR3: TGTGCCAGCAGGCCCGGGGCGGGAGGACCCTCGCGGCAGTACTTC. This translates into CASRPGAGGPSRQYF.